This T cell receptor beta chain was sequenced in a study of vaccination and CD4 T cells after COVID-19. For the study at large: The convalescents were made up of six males and four females, two of whom were Hispanic.

Noted time point: late sampling 161 to 241 days after vaccination in three convalescent patients. Before Alpha, Beta and Delta appeared in the US, convalescents tested positive (March–December 2020). TCRdb passed the PCR reads through MiXCR, listing each CDR3 protein once. The table includes tens of thousands of distinct CDR3 sequences, approximately 49% detected once. J gave up 6 bases and V 1 base, and 9 bases lay outside the gene matches. From germline, CDR1 is SEHNR and CDR2 FQNEAQ (reference sequence). CDR3 length: 16 amino acids. The source is a human donor who had recovered from COVID-19. The rearrangement joins TRBV7-9 to TRBJ2-1, with 7 bases that match TRBD2. This specimen was CD4+ T cells from blood, taken about 7 months after SARS-CoV-2 vaccination. The CDR3 DNA sequence: TGTGCCAGCAGCTTAGTTGGTGGGAGGGCCTTCAATGAGCAGTTCTTC. Protein: CASSLVGGRAFNEQFF.